This paragraph covers one T cell receptor (beta chain) sequence. Its cognate antigen is unknown. This specimen comes from a study of a mutant IDH1 vaccine in newly diagnosed glioma. Across the study: Eight vaccinations were given in weeks 1, 3, 5, 7, 11, 15, 19 and 23. Commencement of vaccination occurred 4-6 weeks following radiotherapy alone, or concurrently with temozolomide cycles. Sex distribution of treated patients was approximately 60% male and roughly 40% female; mean age was about 40 years.

Time point here: week 23, last vaccination. With topical imiquimod, each dose of the vaccine consisted of 300 ug of mutant IDH1 20-mer peptide. Profiled with immunoSEQ multiplex PCR; TCRdb holds only in-frame clones, not every one. The sample records just over 80,000 clones, 65% to 90% being singletons. Germline V CDR1 and CDR2: SEHNR, FQNEAQ (reference sequence). Trimming cost V 5 bases and J 6 bases, with 18 bases left between them. There are 15 residues in the CDR3. The rearrangement uses TRBV7-9 and TRBJ2-3, with a weak D call TRBD1 (6 bases). The material was PBMCs, obtained from a glioma patient whose treatment included an IDH1 peptide vaccine. The clonotype originates from a man between 25 and 39 years old with glioma. Some clones in this sample may be carry-over from other donors' samples. CDR3 DNA sequence: TGTGCCAGCAGCCCGGGGCAGGGGTTCGGTGATACGCAGTATTTT. It encodes CASSPGQGFGDTQYF.